This paragraph reports one TCR beta chain. Its antigen remains unidentified. No much larger clone is present one base from it, and per-base qualities are unavailable. The V end loses 1 base and the J end loses 5 bases, and a stretch of 15 bases separates them. Spanning cysteine to phenylalanine, the CDR3 consists of 15 amino acids. This entry keeps only the CDR3 DNA: 45 bases, framed from base 1. CDR1 is given as SGHRS and CDR2 as YFSETQ, both from the germline V gene. The data were obtained in a study of blood T cell repertoires in COVID-19 (TCRdb year 2020). Some background on the complete study: Samples from collaborators originated in the United States, Italy and Spain and spanned both the acute and convalescent phases of COVID-19. The material from the prospective study consisted of cDNA or gDNA derived from T cells, B-cell-depleted T cells, or PBMCs. Subjects who had been exposed to COVID-19, were actively infected with it, or had recovered from it provided the deeply sampled blood TCRbeta repertoires that made up the dataset. The repertoires were released in a freely available public database meant as a resource for research on the immune response to SARS-CoV-2. Samples came from the ongoing ImmuneRACE study (first 160 participants) plus 1,254 subjects from 6 global collaborators. Sample metadata almost always included a de-identified subject ID, COVID-19 status, age in years and sex. Where available, HLA class I and class II types were taken from metadata supplied by the sample provider and were not determined by assay-based typing. The full study reports these points: The amount of clinical and demographic metadata varied by source and participant and was provided uncurated.

Participants in the prospective study were aged about 18 to 90 years, lived in more than 20 United States geographic areas, and enrolled through a virtual design. To assign participants to cohorts, the prospective study relied on clinical history that participants themselves reported in a screening survey and a study questionnaire. For ImmuneRACE Cohort 3, a participant was defined as recovered based on two consecutive negative NP/OP PCR tests, clearance by a healthcare professional, or resolution of symptoms. Mobile phlebotomists in the prospective study collected whole blood, serum and a nasopharyngeal or oropharyngeal swab from every participant. Over a roughly 2-month period, participants in the prospective study had the option of providing additional blood draws and questionnaires. Prospective study blood samples were shipped either frozen or at room temperature before DNA extraction. TCRbeta CDR3 regions were amplified from genomic DNA by means of the immunoSEQ Assay, a bias-controlled multiplex PCR. The authors processed their data as follows. Within the assay, amplification of reference gene primers was used to estimate how many nucleated cells each sample contained. To quantify the absolute abundance of each unique TCRbeta CDR3 rearrangement, sequence reads were collapsed and filtered. For each sample, productive Simpson clonality was calculated by taking the square root of Simpson's diversity index across productive rearrangements. In its TCRdb copy, this immuneACCESS table keeps in-frame sequences only and misses some clones. Where compared with another copy, unresolved V genes explain less than half of these, and the others have no known cause. The V and J calls and the clone size are those of that table, but D and trimming were determined from the DNA. The sample contains a few hundred thousand clones, 75% to 90% of them found a single time. The ten largest clones capture more than 0.95% of the sample.

The sequenced sample consisted of PBMCs or T cells enriched from blood (not recorded which). The sequence derives from a man aged 30 to 39 who had recovered from COVID-19. This receptor chain uses TRBV5-1 and TRBJ2-5, with TRBD2 as a weak D call on 6 bases. The nucleotide sequence reads as follows: TGCGCCAGCAGCTTGTTAGCGGACGGGGTGGAGACCCAGTACTTC. It encodes CASSLLADGVETQYF.